The sequence of this T cell receptor (beta chain) was determined in a study of cytomegalovirus exposure and HLA in healthy donors. About the research overall: The same platform was used for the 110 or so validation repertoires as for the approximately 730 first-cohort repertoires, as reported in a later analysis.

Here immunoSEQ multiplex PCR was the method, and the copy in TCRdb shows in-frame clones only, minus some. In the table there are 220,000 or so clones, around four fifths of which are singletons. The ends were cut back, 5 bases at V and 5 bases at J, with 16 bases in the middle. The CDR3 is 14 residues long. Germline V gene lookup returns CDR1 MNHEY and CDR2 SMNVEV (reference sequence). This clone was recorded only once. This sequence originates from a young woman in good health and CMV-seronegative. The V and J genes are TRBV27 and TRBJ2-7; weak D call: TRBD1 (7 bases). Sequencing was done on a sample of PBMCs. The CDR3 DNA follows: TGTGCCAGCAGTCCGGACAGGAGGGTAAACGAGCAGTACTTC. Its translation is CASSPDRRVNEQYF.